Following are 20 T cell receptor beta chains from one sample sequenced in a study of T cell repertoires in ileal Crohn's disease. TCRdb's copy holds only in-frame clones and misses some; the assay was immunoSEQ multiplex PCR. This table has around 7,800 clones, roughly 72% appearing once. Stated time point: neoterminal ileum biopsy at postoperative endoscopy, about 6 months after surgery. Source material: ileal tissue. These TCRs come from an adult with Crohn's disease.

This chain joins TRBV7-3 and TRBJ1-2, with 7 positions matching TRBD1. V was clipped by 5 bases and J by 4 bases; unmatched bases: 4. This CDR3 is built from 13 residues. Germline-derived CDR1 and CDR2 are SGHTA and FQGTGA. CDR3 bases: TGTGCCAGCAGCCAGACAGGGAGCTATGGCTACACCTTC. Residues: CASSQTGSYGYTF.

This rearrangement joins TRBV7-3 to TRBJ1-1, with a possible D match to TRBD1 (6 bases). CDR1 SGHTA and CDR2 FQGTGA come from the germline V gene. The CDR3 is 15 residues long. V lost 5 bases to trimming and J lost 1 base, with 14 bases between them. The CDR3 nucleotides read TGTGCCAGCAGCGCCCGGGGGGGGCGGAACACTGAAGCTTTCTTT. It specifies CASSARGGRNTEAFF.

This clone was seen a handful of times. The rearrangement links TRBV29-1 to TRBJ1-2; D possibly corresponds to TRBD1 (5 bases). Trimming cost V 0 bases and J 7 bases, with 9 bases left between them. Germline loops: CDR1 SQVTM, CDR2 ANQGSEA. The CDR3 length is 12 residues. CDR3 sequence reads: CSVEEGLGGYTF. The CDR3 nucleotides are TGCAGCGTTGAAGAGGGGCTTGGTGGCTACACCTTC.

This chain links TRBV6-1 with TRBJ2-3; D ambiguous. Germline values: CDR1 MNHNS, CDR2 SASEGT. V was clipped by 4 bases and J by 2 bases, with 10 bases between them. The CDR3 is made up of 14 amino acids. CDR3 region: CASSGESITDTQYF. The CDR3 DNA sequence: TGTGCCAGCAGTGGTGAGAGCATCACAGATACGCAGTATTTT.

The chain couples TRBV6-4 to TRBJ1-6; 7 bases are a match to TRBD1. This CDR3 contains 15 residues. V dropped 8 bases and J dropped 7; count of bases not matched to a gene: 11. CDR1 MRHNA and CDR2 SNTAGT come from the germline V gene. CDR3 residues: CASRSQGMTNSPLHF. The CDR3 nucleotides are TGTGCCAGCCGGTCACAGGGGATGACAAATTCACCCCTCCACTTT.

In the case of this clone: The sample contains more than one DNA sequence encoding this CDR3. The rearrangement links TRBV5-4 to TRBJ2-5; unclear D gene. Per the germline V gene, CDR1 is SGHNT and CDR2 is YYREEE (reference sequence). The CDR3 has 12 amino acids. The V end lost 4 bases, the J end lost 3 bases, and 7 bases lay between the germline ends. The CDR3 bases are TGTGCCAGCAGCCTACCTAAAGAGACCCAGTACTTC. Protein product: CASSLPKETQYF.

The chain uses TRBV19 and TRBJ2-7; 9 positions match TRBD1. The CDR3 sequence is 14 residues long. The germline CDR1 and CDR2 sequences are LNHDA and SQIVND (reference sequence). With V trimmed by 5 bases and J by 0 bases, 2 bases remained unmatched. The CDR3 here is CASSLQGASYEQYF. The DNA of the CDR3 is TGTGCCAGTAGTTTACAGGGGGCCTCCTACGAGCAGTACTTC.

The rearrangement joins TRBV6-6 to TRBJ2-1; TRBD2 agrees at 11 bases. J lost 4 bases, V lost 6 bases, and 8 bases had no gene match. The CDR3 contains 16 residues. CDR1 MNHNY and CDR2 SVGAGI come from the germline V gene (reference sequence). In nucleotides, the CDR3 is TGTGCCAGCAGCACAGGGGGGACTAGCGGATACAATGAGCAGTTCTTC. Encoded protein: CASSTGGTSGYNEQFF.

This clone occurred once. The chain uses TRBV4-3 and TRBJ2-3; D remains ambiguous. CDR1 and CDR2 (germline): LGHNA, YSLEER. The CDR3 runs to 17 residues. Trimming took off 1 base at V and 0 bases at J, with 14 bases between the two ends. The CDR3 DNA reads TGCGCCAGCAGCCAAGCGAGAGGTAGTTCTAGCACAGATACGCAGTATTTT. Translated, it gives CASSQARGSSSTDTQYF.

This clone was picked up a small number of times. This chain connects TRBV6-5 to TRBJ1-2, with D perhaps TRBD1 (6 bases). This CDR3 has 15 residues. Per germline, CDR1 MNHEY and CDR2 SVGAGI. V was trimmed by 0 bases and J by 7 bases, leaving 15 bases between them. The CDR3 DNA reads as TGTGCCAGCAGTTACTCCGGGGGGCGCGACGGTGGCTACACCTTC. This sequence encodes CASSYSGGRDGGYTF.

This chain joins TRBV29-1 and TRBJ2-7; no definite D call. CDR1 SQVTM and CDR2 ANQGSEA come from the germline V gene. V lost 8 bases and J 1 base, leaving 9 bases between the germline ends. The CDR3 runs 11 residues. CDR3 loop: CSFQTSYEQYF. The CDR3 DNA reads TGCAGCTTCCAGACATCCTACGAGCAGTACTTC.

The chain links TRBV7-2 to TRBJ2-3; 14 bases match TRBD2. The CDR3 is 17 amino acids. From germline, CDR1 is SGHTA and CDR2 FQGNSA. Trimming removed 0 bases from V and 6 bases from J; junction bases left unmatched: 5. The CDR3 reads CASSLAGLAGGPDTQYF. CDR3 in DNA: TGTGCCAGCAGCTTAGCCGGACTAGCGGGGGGCCCCGATACGCAGTATTTT.

This sequence joins TRBV27 and TRBJ2-3; 8 bases are shared with TRBD2. This CDR3 spans 15 amino acids. The J segment lost 5 bases and the V segment lost 8 bases, leaving 12 bases of the junction unmatched. CDR1 and CDR2 from the germline V gene are MNHEY and SMNVEV (reference sequence). The CDR3 DNA reads TGTGCCAGCCGCAAGGGTGTGGCGGGAGGAGATACGCAGTATTTT. Residues: CASRKGVAGGDTQYF.

The chain combines TRBV19 with TRBJ2-7, with 7 bases matching TRBD1. The junction had 6 bases not matched to a gene; V was cut back by 2 bases and J by 5 bases. The CDR3 covers 14 residues. The germline V gene encodes CDR1 LNHDA and CDR2 SQIVND (reference sequence). The CDR3 nucleotides read TGTGCCAGTAGTATACGACAGGGCCTCCACGAGCAGTACTTC. Amino acid sequence: CASSIRQGLHEQYF.

The chain combines TRBV10-3 with TRBJ2-7; 7 bases are a match to TRBD1. CDR1 and CDR2 (germline): ENHRY, SYGVKD. The V and J ends lost 0 bases and 2 bases, in that order; junction bases with no gene match: 7. The CDR3 runs to 16 residues. The CDR3 is CAISESRDRATYEQYF. As DNA, the CDR3 is TGTGCCATCAGTGAGTCGCGTGACAGGGCAACCTACGAGCAGTACTTC.

This chain joins TRBV19 and TRBJ2-7, with 10 bases identical to TRBD1. The germline gives CDR1 LNHDA, CDR2 SQIVND (reference sequence). The trim removed 5 bases at V and 7 bases at J, leaving 14 bases unmatched. The length of the CDR3 is 16 residues. This CDR3 is CASSSNPRDRGKEQYF. CDR3 DNA: TGTGCCAGTAGTTCAAACCCCCGGGACAGGGGCAAGGAGCAGTACTTC.

V gene TRBV11-2 combines with J gene TRBJ2-1, with 7 bases identical to TRBD1. With 2 bases clipped from V and 3 bases from J, the junction kept 4 bases outside the gene matches. Germline CDR1 and CDR2: SGHAT and FQNNGV. The CDR3 spans 15 residues. This CDR3 reads CASSLQGGDYNEQFF. In nucleotides, the CDR3 is TGTGCCAGCAGCTTACAAGGGGGCGACTACAATGAGCAGTTCTTC.

V is TRBV5-1 and J is TRBJ1-2; 8 bases align to TRBD1. This CDR3 is built from 13 residues. Germline lookup yields CDR1 SGHRS and CDR2 YFSETQ. V shed 4 bases and J 3 bases; nucleotides not matched to a gene: 2. The CDR3 coding sequence is TGCGCCAGCAGCCCGACAGGGGACTATGGCTACACCTTC. Its protein product is CASSPTGDYGYTF.

This chain uses TRBV2 with TRBJ1-3; D is unresolved. V lost 6 bases to trimming and J lost 4 bases, with 13 bases between them. Germline V lookup: CDR1 SNHLY, CDR2 FYNNEI. The CDR3 runs 14 residues. The CDR3 here is CASREERMGNTIYF. DNA for the CDR3: TGTGCCAGCAGGGAGGAAAGGATGGGAAACACCATATATTTT. Full variable domain (outside the CDR3, taken from reference TRBV2 and TRBJ1-3): EPEVTQTPSHQVTQMGQEVILRCVPISNHLYFYWYRQILGQKVEFLVSFYNNEISEKSEIFDDQFSVERPDGSNFTLKIRSTKLEDSAMYFCASREERMGNTIYFGEGSWLTVV.

The chain has TRBV19 and TRBJ2-2, with D possibly being TRBD2 (6 bases). CDR1 and CDR2 from the germline V gene are LNHDA and SQIVND (reference sequence). This CDR3 region has 14 residues. Trimming removed 3 bases at V and 4 bases at J, with 9 bases between. CDR3 sequence reads: CASSIVGGTGELFF. DNA of the CDR3: TGTGCCAGTAGTATCGTGGGAGGCACCGGGGAGCTGTTTTTT.